These T cell receptor beta chains were read from a single sample in a study of post-analysis software for immune sequencing data. TCRdb recomputed calls from the PCR reads with MiXCR, one row per CDR3 protein. Of some 890,000 distinct CDR3 sequences listed, under 70% are singletons. Sequenced: blood. The receptor set was obtained from a girl between 5 and 17 years old with multiple sclerosis. CDR3s include the opening cysteine and the closing phenylalanine or tryptophan. D genes are given only for firm matches. Size is omitted from some rows. Given values are once, few, many or a class for expanded clones.

NA	TRBJ2-7	TRBV7-8	TRBD1	CASSKAGQGLTYEQYF	TGTGCCAGCAGCAAAGCGGGACAGGGATTAACCTACGAGCAGTACTTC
NA	TRBJ1-1	TRBV10-3	NA	CAIRGTSNTEAFF	TGTGCCATCAGGGGGACTTCGAACACTGAAGCTTTCTTT
NA	TRBJ2-7	TRBV5-1	NA	CASSFSTGLGTYEQYF	TGCGCCAGCAGCTTTTCAACCGGACTGGGAACCTACGAGCAGTACTTC
NA	TRBJ2-2	TRBV20-1	TRBD2	CSARPASGGFTGELFF	TGCAGTGCTCGACCCGCTAGCGGGGGATTCACCGGGGAGCTGTTTTTT
few	TRBJ2-7	TRBV3-1	NA	CASSQRDSYEQYF	TGTGCCAGCAGCCAAAGGGATTCCTACGAGCAGTACTTC
NA	TRBJ1-2	TRBV7-9	NA	CASSSGYTYGYTF	TGTGCCAGCAGCTCGGGCTACACCTATGGCTACACCTTC
NA	TRBJ2-6	TRBV7-3	TRBD2	CASSLLPGLAAGANVLTF	TGTGCCAGCAGCTTACTCCCGGGACTAGCAGCTGGGGCCAACGTCCTGACTTTC
NA	TRBJ2-5	TRBV11-2	TRBD1	CASSARTGLETQYF	TGTGCCAGCAGCGCTCGGACAGGGCTGGAGACCCAGTACTTC
NA	TRBJ2-3	TRBV11-3	NA	CASSLILGGAGTDTQYF	TGTGCCAGCAGCTTAATCCTCGGGGGAGCGGGTACAGATACGCAGTATTTT
NA	TRBJ2-2	TRBV20-1	NA	CSAHSGELFF	TGCAGTGCTCATAGCGGGGAGCTGTTTTTT
NA	TRBJ2-7	TRBV3-1	NA	CASNNYMRGNEQYF	TGTGCCAGCAATAACTACATGCGTGGTAACGAGCAGTACTTC
NA	TRBJ2-5	TRBV7-9	TRBD2	CASSLLDTSGRWETQYF	TGTGCCAGCAGCTTACTCGACACTAGCGGGAGGTGGGAGACCCAGTACTTC
NA	TRBJ2-7	TRBV7-2	NA	CASSPQSLRGEQYF	TGTGCCAGCAGCCCCCAGTCCCTGCGAGGCGAGCAGTACTTC
NA	TRBJ1-2	TRBV29-1	NA	CSVLRPGDGYTF	TGCAGCGTCCTCAGACCAGGGGATGGCTACACCTTC
NA	TRBJ1-5	TRBV20-1	NA	CSASTKRSNQPQHF	TGCAGTGCTAGCACCAAGAGGAGCAATCAGCCCCAGCATTTT
NA	TRBJ2-4	TRBV27	NA	CASSLSGVLQRAKNIQYF	TGTGCCAGCAGTTTATCGGGCGTCCTACAGAGAGCCAAAAACATTCAGTACTTC
NA	TRBJ2-7	TRBV11-2	NA	CASSSFGNREYEQYF	TGTGCCAGCAGCTCCTTCGGGAATCGGGAATACGAGCAGTACTTC
NA	TRBJ2-7	TRBV7-3	NA	CASSLDDRRTVGCEQYF	TGTGCCAGCAGCTTAGACGACCGCCGGACAGTCGGGTGCGAGCAGTACTTC
few	TRBJ2-7	TRBV29-1	TRBD1	CSVGQGKSYEQYF	TGCAGCGTCGGACAGGGAAAGAGTTACGAGCAGTACTTC
NA	TRBJ1-2	TRBV6-2/TRBV6-3	NA	CASSYPILESGYTF	TGTGCCAGCAGTTACCCCATTCTAGAATCCGGCTACACCTTC
NA	TRBJ2-7	TRBV5-1	TRBD1	CASSSTSDRGSYEQYF	TGCGCCAGCAGCTCCACCAGCGACAGGGGTTCCTACGAGCAGTACTTC
NA	TRBJ2-7	TRBV5-1	NA	CASSLGQASRGQYF	TGCGCCAGCAGCTTGGGGCAGGCATCACGAGGGCAGTACTTC
NA	TRBJ2-5	TRBV7-8	TRBD2	CASSLARLASYQETQYF	TGTGCCAGCAGCTTAGCGAGACTAGCGTCCTACCAAGAGACCCAGTACTTC
NA	TRBJ2-7	TRBV7-2	NA	CASSPRAGVPYEQYF	TGTGCCAGCAGCCCTCGGGCAGGGGTACCCTACGAGCAGTACTTC
NA	TRBJ2-7	TRBV12-3/TRBV12-4	NA	CASSHAARASYEQYF	TGTGCCAGCAGCCACGCCGCCAGGGCATCCTACGAGCAGTACTTC
few	TRBJ2-3	TRBV6-1	TRBD2	CASTTGTSGGWDTQYF	TGTGCCAGCACCACCGGGACTAGCGGGGGGTGGGATACGCAGTATTTT
NA	TRBJ2-1	TRBV29-1	TRBD1	CSVSRTTGQEKYNEQFF	TGCAGCGTCAGCCGGACCACCGGACAGGAGAAGTACAATGAGCAGTTCTTC
few	TRBJ2-3	TRBV20-1	TRBD2	CSAHQGWLAGFIDTQYF	TGCAGTGCCCATCAGGGTTGGCTAGCGGGATTTATAGATACGCAGTATTTT
few	TRBJ2-5	TRBV3-1	NA	CASSQDGQRAQYF	TGTGCCAGCAGCCAGGACGGACAGAGGGCCCAGTACTTC
NA	TRBJ1-6	TRBV2	TRBD1	CASSDTRQGNSPLHF	TGTGCCAGCAGTGACACCCGACAGGGCAATTCACCCCTCCACTTT
few	TRBJ2-7	TRBV29-1	NA	CSVGEGFREQYF	TGCAGCGTTGGAGAAGGTTTTCGCGAGCAGTACTTC
few	TRBJ1-2	TRBV27	NA	CASSSRDFYGYTF	TGTGCCAGCAGCTCCCGGGACTTCTATGGCTACACCTTC
many	TRBJ1-5	TRBV4-2	NA	CASSQEWGQPQHF	TGTGCCAGCAGCCAAGAGTGGGGACAGCCCCAGCATTTT
NA	TRBJ2-6	TRBV6-5	NA	CASSSRGLSGANVLTF	TGTGCCAGCAGTTCCAGGGGCCTCTCTGGGGCCAACGTCCTGACTTTC
NA	TRBJ2-4	TRBV7-9	NA	CASSSTLAKNIQYF	TGTGCCAGCAGCTCCACACTAGCCAAAAACATTCAGTACTTC
few	TRBJ2-3	TRBV20-1	NA	CSARKKITDTQYF	TGCAGTGCTAGAAAGAAAATCACAGATACGCAGTATTTT
NA	TRBJ2-1	TRBV5-1	TRBD1	CASSFRGQESYNEQFF	TGCGCCAGCAGCTTTAGGGGACAGGAGTCCTACAATGAGCAGTTCTTC
NA	TRBJ2-5	TRBV28	TRBD2	CASSTQRTSGSRTETQYF	TGTGCCAGCAGCACTCAACGGACTAGCGGGAGTCGGACGGAGACCCAGTACTTC
NA	TRBJ1-1	TRBV6-6	TRBD1	CASSLSDRGNTEAFF	TGTGCCAGCAGCCTATCGGACAGGGGGAACACTGAAGCTTTCTTT
NA	TRBJ2-7	TRBV11-2	NA	CASSWPGQRVAEQYF	TGTGCCAGCAGTTGGCCCGGACAGAGGGTTGCCGAGCAGTACTTC
NA	TRBJ2-5	TRBV12-3/TRBV12-4	NA	CASSYAKEQYF	TGTGCCAGCAGTTACGCGAAGGAGCAGTACTTC
few	TRBJ2-1	TRBV11-2	TRBD1	CASSSRQGYNEQFF	TGTGCCAGCAGCTCGCGACAGGGCTACAATGAGCAGTTCTTC
NA	TRBJ2-1	TRBV7-3	NA	CASSEGGVSYNEQFF	TGTGCCAGCAGCGAGGGGGGGGTCTCCTACAATGAGCAGTTCTTC
few	TRBJ2-7	TRBV12-3/TRBV12-4	NA	CASSFDGDAYEQYF	TGTGCCAGCAGTTTTGACGGGGACGCCTACGAGCAGTACTTC
NA	TRBJ1-4	TRBV15	NA	CATSRGRGNEKLFF	TGTGCCACCAGCCGCGGGCGGGGTAATGAAAAACTGTTTTTT
NA	TRBJ1-4	TRBV10-3	TRBD1	CAISPTQGALATNEKLFF	TGTGCCATCAGTCCAACACAGGGGGCCCTTGCAACTAATGAAAAACTGTTTTTT
NA	TRBJ2-3	TRBV7-2	NA	CASSLPGVDTQYF	TGTGCCAGCAGCTTACCAGGGGTCGATACGCAGTATTTT
NA	TRBJ2-3	TRBV7-3	NA	CAGSPSQEVISDTQYF	TGTGCCGGCAGCCCCAGTCAGGAAGTGATCTCAGATACGCAGTATTTT
NA	TRBJ2-7	TRBV20-1	TRBD1	CSARAVTPGQVHNEQYF	TGCAGTGCTAGAGCCGTTACCCCGGGACAGGTGCACAATGAGCAGTACTTC
NA	TRBJ1-6	TRBV7-9	NA	CASSMGLASPLHF	TGTGCCAGCAGCATGGGACTCGCTAGCCCCCTCCACTTT
NA	TRBJ2-5	TRBV20-1	NA	CSAREVLQETQYF	TGCAGTGCTAGAGAGGTCCTCCAAGAGACCCAGTACTTC
NA	TRBJ2-7	TRBV5-1	NA	CASSEGPGIHYEQYF	TGCGCCAGCAGCGAGGGCCCAGGGATCCACTACGAGCAGTACTTC
NA	TRBJ2-5	TRBV2	NA	CASSPKTLQETQYF	TGTGCCAGCAGTCCCAAAACCCTTCAAGAGACCCAGTACTTC
NA	TRBJ2-3	TRBV5-1	NA	CASSLQRFPSADTQYF	TGCGCCAGCAGCTTACAGAGGTTTCCATCCGCAGATACGCAGTATTTT
NA	TRBJ2-6	TRBV18	TRBD1	CASSPIPGQNSGANVLTF	TGTGCCAGCTCACCCATACCGGGACAGAACTCTGGGGCCAACGTCCTGACTTTC
NA	TRBJ2-7	TRBV20-1	TRBD1	CSATRQGRYEQYF	TGCAGTGCCACCAGACAGGGACGTTACGAGCAGTACTTC
NA	TRBJ2-7	TRBV5-1	TRBD1	CASSWTGWAEQYF	TGCGCCAGCAGCTGGACAGGGTGGGCCGAGCAGTACTTC
few	TRBJ2-6	TRBV15	NA	CATSRVSGTVSGANVLTF	TGTGCCACCAGCAGAGTGTCGGGGACGGTCTCTGGGGCCAACGTCCTGACTTTC